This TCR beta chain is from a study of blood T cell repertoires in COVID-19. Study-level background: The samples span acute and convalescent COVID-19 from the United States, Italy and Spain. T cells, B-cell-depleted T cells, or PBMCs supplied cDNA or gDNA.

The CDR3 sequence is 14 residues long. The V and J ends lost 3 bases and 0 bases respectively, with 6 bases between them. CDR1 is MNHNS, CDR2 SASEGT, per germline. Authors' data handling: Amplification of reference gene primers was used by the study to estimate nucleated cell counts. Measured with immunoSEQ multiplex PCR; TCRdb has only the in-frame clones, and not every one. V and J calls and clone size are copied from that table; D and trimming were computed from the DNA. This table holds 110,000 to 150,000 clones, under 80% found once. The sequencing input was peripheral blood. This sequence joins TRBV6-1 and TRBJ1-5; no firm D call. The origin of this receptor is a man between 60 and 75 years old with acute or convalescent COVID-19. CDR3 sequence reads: CASSEAYSNQPQHF. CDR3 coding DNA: TGTGCCAGCAGTGAGGCTTATAGCAATCAGCCCCAGCATTTT.